This TCR beta chain appears in the sequencing data of a study of graft-versus-host responses after intestinal transplantation. Produced via immunoSEQ multiplex PCR; TCRdb's table is partial and in-frame only. The sample contains about 120,000 clones, 75% to 95% of which appear only once. About this clone itself: As yet, its antigen is unknown.

This clonotype originated in a human donor who received an intestinal transplant. Sequencing was performed on unstimulated CD4+ T cells sorted from spleen or lymph node cells, taken before intestinal transplant.

The CDR3 region has the DNA TGTGCCAGTAGTTCCGGGACTAGCGGGCGCTACGAGCAGTACTTC. Its protein product is CASSSGTSGRYEQYF. The V call is TRBV19, the J call TRBJ2-7, with TRBD2 identical over 12 bases. V gave up 5 bases and J gave up 3 bases; unmatched junction bases: 5. There are 15 residues in the CDR3. The germline gives CDR1 LNHDA, CDR2 SQIVND (reference sequence). The full variable domain, rest sourced from reference TRBV19 and TRBJ2-7, is DGGITQSPKYLFRKEGQNVTLSCEQNLNHDAMYWYRQDPGQGLRLIYYSQIVNDFQKGDIAEGYSVSREKKESFPLTVTSAQKNPTAFYLCASSSGTSGRYEQYFGPGTRLTVT.